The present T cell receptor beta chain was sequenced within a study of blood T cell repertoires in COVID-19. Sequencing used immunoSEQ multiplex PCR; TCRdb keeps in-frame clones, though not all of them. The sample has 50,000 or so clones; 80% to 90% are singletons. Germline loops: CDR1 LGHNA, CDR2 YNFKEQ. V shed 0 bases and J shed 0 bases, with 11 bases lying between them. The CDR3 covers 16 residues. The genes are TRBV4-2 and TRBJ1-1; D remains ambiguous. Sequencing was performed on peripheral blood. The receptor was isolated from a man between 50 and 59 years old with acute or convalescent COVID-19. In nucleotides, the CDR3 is TGTGCCAGCAGCCAAGATGGACGGGGATTGAACACTGAAGCTTTCTTT. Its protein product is CASSQDGRGLNTEAFF.